These 17 T cell receptor beta chains share one sample of origin, sequenced in a study of cytomegalovirus exposure and HLA in healthy donors. The study ran its PCR with 60 Vbeta and 13 Jbeta primers. TCRdb's table, derived via immunoSEQ multiplex PCR, lists solely in-frame clones and lacks some. The data contain 95,000 to 150,000 clones, over 65% of them seen just once; the ten biggest clones take up about 8%. The sequenced sample was PBMCs. All receptors come from a woman in her thirties or forties in good health and CMV-seropositive.

J is TRBJ1-2 and V is TRBV14, with 9 bases identical to TRBD1. The CDR3 has 13 amino acids. With 4 bases clipped from V and 4 bases from J, the junction kept 1 base outside the gene matches. Germline V gene data show CDR1 as SGHDN and CDR2 as FVKESK. CDR3 sequence: CASSPGQGYGYTF. In DNA, the CDR3 is TGTGCCAGCAGCCCGGGACAGGGCTATGGCTACACCTTC.

The J gene is TRBJ1-6, the V gene TRBV30; D perhaps matches TRBD1 (6 bases). The V gene's germline CDR1 is GTSNPN and CDR2 SVGIG (reference sequence). CDR3 length: 14 residues. Trimming took 0 bases from V and 7 from J, leaving 10 bases between them. As DNA, the CDR3 is TGTGCCTGGAGTGTACCGGGGGGCAATTCACCCCTCCACTTT. Encoded protein: CAWSVPGGNSPLHF. Using reference TRBV30 and TRBJ1-6 for the parts outside the CDR3, the full variable domain is SQTIHQWPATLVQPVGSPLSLECTVEGTSNPNLYWYRQAAGRGLQLLFYSVGIGQISSEVPQNLSASRPQDRQFILSSKKLLLSDSGFYLCAWSVPGGNSPLHFGNGTRLTVT.

The gene calls are TRBV27 and TRBJ1-4; TRBD1 matches at 8 bases. The germline V gene encodes CDR1 MNHEY and CDR2 SMNVEV (reference sequence). The CDR3 contains 17 residues. The V and J ends lost 2 bases and 5 bases, in that order; junction bases with no gene match: 10. DNA of the CDR3: TGTGCCAGCAGTTTAGCCAATCGACAGGGGTACAATGAAAAACTGTTTTTT. As protein: CASSLANRQGYNEKLFF.

The genes are TRBV19 and TRBJ1-5; the D gene is possibly TRBD1 (5 bases). CDR3 length: 15 residues. Looked up from germline, CDR1 is LNHDA and CDR2 is SQIVND (reference sequence). Between the trimmed V and J ends, which lost 9 bases and 5 bases, there was a span of 20 bases. CDR3 DNA: TGTGCCAGCGGGGGAAATCAGTTAAGCGATCAGCCCCAGCATTTT. Translating it yields CASGGNQLSDQPQHF.

In the case of this clone: Mismatch with germline at one junction end may stem from a read error. V is TRBV7-2 and J is TRBJ2-1; D is unclear. This CDR3 spans 8 amino acids. Germline CDR1 SGHTA, CDR2 FQGNSA. The CDR3: CASTFAIF. DNA of the CDR3: TGTGCCAGCACCTTTGCGATCTTC.

In its sample, this clone was seen a few times. The same CDR3 also results from other DNA sequences found in this sample. The chain couples TRBV6-1 to TRBJ2-7, with TRBD1 identical over 8 bases. V trimming: 5 bases; J trimming: 1 base; junction bases outside the gene matches: 4. The CDR3 runs 14 residues. Germline assignment: CDR1 MNHNS and CDR2 SASEGT. The CDR3: CASSTGDRSYEQYF. CDR3 nucleotides: TGTGCCAGCAGTACCGGGGACAGGTCCTACGAGCAGTACTTC.

The DNA for the CDR3 is TGTGCCATCAGTCCTAGCGGAGGGGAGTACAATGAGCAGTTCTTC. Amino acid sequence: CAISPSGGEYNEQFF. The chain employs TRBV10-3 and TRBJ2-1, with TRBD2 matching over 7 bases. CDR1 is ENHRY and CDR2 is SYGVKD in the germline V gene. Trimming took 5 bases from V and 4 from J; bases not matched to a gene: 8. CDR3 size: 15 residues.

The rearrangement uses TRBV25-1 and TRBJ2-3, with TRBD1 matching over 11 bases. CDR3 length: 17 residues. Per germline, CDR1 MGHDK and CDR2 SYGVNS. J lost 0 bases, V lost 4 bases, and 6 bases had no gene match. The CDR3 DNA sequence: TGTGCCAGCAGTGGCCGGACAGGGGGCCTTAGCACAGATACGCAGTATTTT. It is translated as CASSGRTGGLSTDTQYF.

This clone has more than one count but fewer than ten. This chain links TRBV9 with TRBJ2-1, with TRBD2 matching over 8 bases. The CDR3 runs to 19 residues. Trimming at V came to 4 bases and at J to 5 bases, leaving 20 bases not matched to a gene. Germline CDR1 and CDR2: SGDLS and YYNGEE. The CDR3 sequence: CASSSHPGGQRELNNEQFF. The CDR3 DNA sequence: TGTGCCAGCAGCTCTCACCCCGGGGGCCAGCGGGAGCTCAACAATGAGCAGTTCTTC.

This chain connects TRBV25-1 to TRBJ1-2; D is perhaps TRBD1 (6 bases). Deletions cut 1 base from V and 8 bases from J, with 26 bases between. Germline values: CDR1 MGHDK, CDR2 SYGVNS. The CDR3 sequence is 18 residues long. The CDR3 sequence: CASSELGAPAGTSLGYTF. The CDR3 DNA follows: TGTGCCAGCAGTGAATTAGGGGCTCCAGCCGGGACATCCCTGGGCTACACCTTC.

Here the CDR3 reads CASSSQAGGNQETQYF. CDR3 nucleotide sequence: TGTGCCAGCAGCTCCCAAGCGGGGGGGAACCAAGAGACCCAGTACTTC. This chain uses TRBV7-8 with TRBJ2-5, with 10 nucleotides matching TRBD2. The germline V gene encodes CDR1 SGHVS and CDR2 FQNEAQ. The CDR3 loop spans 16 amino acids. The J segment lost 0 bases and the V segment lost 4 bases, leaving 5 bases of the junction unmatched.

The V call is TRBV28, the J call TRBJ1-1, with a weak D call TRBD1 (5 bases). Germline V gene lookup returns CDR1 MDHEN and CDR2 SYDVKM. V gave up 4 bases and J gave up 6 bases, with 21 bases separating them. CDR3 length equals 16 residues. CDR3 nucleotides: TGTGCCAGCAGTTCGACAGTTAGGGGCTCCTCACCTGAAGCTTTCTTT. This sequence encodes CASSSTVRGSSPEAFF.

This rearrangement joins TRBV2 to TRBJ1-1; D may be TRBD1 (6 bases). V was cut by 4 bases and J by 6 bases, with 9 bases left in between. CDR1 is SNHLY and CDR2 is FYNNEI in the germline V gene. This CDR3 is 12 amino acids long. The CDR3 DNA reads as TGTGCCAGCAGTGGTACAGGGTCTGAAGCTTTCTTT. This codes for CASSGTGSEAFF.

In regard to this clone: This specimen includes other DNA sequences encoding the same CDR3. V is TRBV4-1 and J is TRBJ2-3, with 8 nucleotides matching TRBD2. CDR3 length: 16 residues. Losses at the gene ends were 0 bases for V and 2 bases for J; bases not matched to a gene: 4. Germline V gene data show CDR1 as MGHRA and CDR2 as YSYEKL. This CDR3 is CASSQDPGGSTDTQYF. CDR3 coding DNA: TGCGCCAGCAGCCAAGATCCGGGAGGGTCCACAGATACGCAGTATTTT.

This clone has just one count. V gene TRBV7-2 combines with J gene TRBJ2-3; 8 nucleotides align to TRBD2. Germline V gene lookup returns CDR1 SGHTA and CDR2 FQGNSA. V shed 5 bases, J shed 5 bases, and the junction held 3 bases outside the gene matches. The length of the CDR3 is 13 residues. The CDR3 is CASSRREVDTQYF. CDR3 sequence (DNA): TGTGCCAGCAGCAGGCGGGAGGTAGATACGCAGTATTTT.

The table lists this clone with a few counts. The chain combines TRBV9 with TRBJ2-7; a weak D match, TRBD1 (5 bases). The CDR3 length is 15 residues. From germline, CDR1 is SGDLS and CDR2 YYNGEE. The ends were cut back, 0 bases at V and 1 base at J, with 11 bases in the middle. The CDR3 coding sequence is TGTGCCAGCAGCGTAGCGGCAGGGCGATCCTACGAGCAGTACTTC. This gives the protein CASSVAAGRSYEQYF.

The chain carries TRBV6-4 and TRBJ2-3; 9 bases match TRBD2. Germline loops: CDR1 MRHNA, CDR2 SNTAGT. The junction had 7 bases not matched to a gene; V was cut back by 3 bases and J by 3 bases. This CDR3 region has 16 residues. The CDR3, as DNA: TGTGCCAGCAGTGAGTTTAGCGGGAGCAGGACAGATACGCAGTATTTT. Encoded protein: CASSEFSGSRTDTQYF.